The 5 T cell receptor beta chains presented below share a single source sample, sequenced in a study of blood T cell repertoires in COVID-19. TCRdb's copy holds only in-frame clones and misses some; the assay was immunoSEQ multiplex PCR. The data show under 200,000 clones, approximately 87% seen once. Material: PBMCs or T cells enriched from blood (not recorded which). All receptors derive from a woman in her forties or fifties who had recovered from COVID-19.

The rearrangement links TRBV3-1 (or the pseudogene TRBV3-2) to TRBJ2-1; TRBD1 aligns across 9 bases. Germline loops: CDR1 LGHDT, CDR2 YNNKEL (reference sequence). The CDR3 has 15 amino acids. The V gene end was trimmed by 6 bases and the J gene end by 6 bases; junction bases not matched to a gene: 9. Here the CDR3 DNA reads TGTGCCAGCAGTCTTCCGGGACAGGGATTCAATGAGCAGTTCTTC. Translating it yields CASSLPGQGFNEQFF.

The chain combines TRBV4-1 with TRBJ2-5; possibly TRBD2 for D (5 bases). The ends were cut back, 8 bases at V and 4 bases at J, with 17 bases in the middle. This CDR3 has 14 residues. Per the germline V gene, CDR1 is MGHRA and CDR2 is YSYEKL. The CDR3 loop is CASCRQEAGETQYF. For the CDR3, the DNA is TGCGCCAGCTGCCGGCAGGAGGCCGGAGAGACCCAGTACTTC.

The chain employs TRBV5-1 and TRBJ2-1; D is possibly TRBD1 (6 bases). Germline CDR1 is SGHRS and CDR2 is YFSETQ. The ends were cut back, 0 bases at V and 5 bases at J, with 12 bases in the middle. The CDR3 contains 15 residues. The CDR3 DNA reads TGCGCCAGCAGCTTGGTGGCAGGGGAGAACAATGAGCAGTTCTTC. It is translated as CASSLVAGENNEQFF.

The chain has TRBV18 and TRBJ1-1, with a weak D call TRBD1 (6 bases). V gave up 0 bases and J gave up 0 bases, with 11 bases separating them. CDR1 and CDR2 (germline): KGHSH, LQKENI. The CDR3 has 16 amino acids. CDR3 sequence reads: CASSPPGGAMNTEAFF. The CDR3 coding sequence is TGTGCCAGCTCACCACCTGGGGGGGCGATGAACACTGAAGCTTTCTTT.

This clone was counted many times. The rearrangement uses TRBV5-1 and TRBJ2-5, with D maybe TRBD2 (5 bases). CDR3 size: 15 residues. Trimming removed 6 bases from V and 2 bases from J, with 17 bases in between. The germline gives CDR1 SGHRS, CDR2 YFSETQ. CDR3 DNA sequence: TGCGCCAGCAAAGGGATAGTGAGCGGACAAGAGACCCAGTACTTC. Protein: CASKGIVSGQETQYF.